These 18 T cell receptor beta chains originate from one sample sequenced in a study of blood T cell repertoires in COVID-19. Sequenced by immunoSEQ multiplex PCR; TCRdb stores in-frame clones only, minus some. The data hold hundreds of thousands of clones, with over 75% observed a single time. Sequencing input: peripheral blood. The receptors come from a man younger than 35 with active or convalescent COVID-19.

As DNA, the CDR3 is TGTGCCAGCACTCTCCCGGGACAGGGGGTCTATGGCTACACCTTC. This gives the protein CASTLPGQGVYGYTF. The chain combines TRBV21-1 with TRBJ1-2; the table names TRBD1, a call not compared with the DNA. TRBV21-1 is a pseudogene. The CDR3 sequence is 15 residues long.

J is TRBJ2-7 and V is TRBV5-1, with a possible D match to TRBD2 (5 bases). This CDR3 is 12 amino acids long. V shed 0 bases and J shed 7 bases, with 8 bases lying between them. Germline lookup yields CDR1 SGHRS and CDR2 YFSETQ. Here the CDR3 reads CASSLAGWEQYF. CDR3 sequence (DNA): TGCGCCAGCAGCTTGGCGGGGTGGGAGCAGTACTTC.

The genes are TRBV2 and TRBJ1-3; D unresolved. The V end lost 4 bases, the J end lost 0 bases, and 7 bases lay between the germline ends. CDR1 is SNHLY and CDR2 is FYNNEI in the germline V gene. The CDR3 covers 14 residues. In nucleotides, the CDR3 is TGTGCCAGCAGTGGGGAGGTCTCTGGAAACACCATATATTTT. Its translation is CASSGEVSGNTIYF.

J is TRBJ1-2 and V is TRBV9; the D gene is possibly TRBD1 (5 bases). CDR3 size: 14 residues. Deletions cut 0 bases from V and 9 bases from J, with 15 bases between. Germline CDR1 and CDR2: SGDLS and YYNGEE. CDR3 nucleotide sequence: TGTGCCAGCAGCGTAGGAAATACGGGGGATAGCTACACCTTC. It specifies CASSVGNTGDSYTF.

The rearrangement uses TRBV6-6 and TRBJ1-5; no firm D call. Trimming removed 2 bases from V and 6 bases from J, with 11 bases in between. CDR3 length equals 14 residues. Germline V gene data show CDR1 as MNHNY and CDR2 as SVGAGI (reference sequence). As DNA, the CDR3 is TGTGCCAGCAGTTACCGGCAGGCAAGTCAGCCCCAGCATTTT. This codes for CASSYRQASQPQHF.

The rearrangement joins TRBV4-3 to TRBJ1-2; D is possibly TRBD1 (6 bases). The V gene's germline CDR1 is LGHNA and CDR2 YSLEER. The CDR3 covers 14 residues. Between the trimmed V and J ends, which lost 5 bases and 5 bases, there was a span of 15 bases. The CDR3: CASSIQGSLYGYTF. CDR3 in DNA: TGCGCCAGCAGCATACAGGGATCCCTTTATGGCTACACCTTC.

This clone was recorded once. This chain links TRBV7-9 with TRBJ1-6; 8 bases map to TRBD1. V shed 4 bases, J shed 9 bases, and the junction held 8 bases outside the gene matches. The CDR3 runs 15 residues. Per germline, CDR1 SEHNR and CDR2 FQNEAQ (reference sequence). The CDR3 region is CASSSQTGVGSPLHF. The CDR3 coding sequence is TGTGCCAGCAGCTCCCAGACAGGGGTGGGTTCACCCCTCCACTTT.

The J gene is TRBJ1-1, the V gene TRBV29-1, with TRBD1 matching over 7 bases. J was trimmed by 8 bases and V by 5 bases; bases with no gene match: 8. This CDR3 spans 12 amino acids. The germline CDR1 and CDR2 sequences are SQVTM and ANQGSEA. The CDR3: CSVSDGTEEAFF. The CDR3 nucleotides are TGCAGCGTTTCTGATGGGACAGAGGAAGCTTTCTTT.

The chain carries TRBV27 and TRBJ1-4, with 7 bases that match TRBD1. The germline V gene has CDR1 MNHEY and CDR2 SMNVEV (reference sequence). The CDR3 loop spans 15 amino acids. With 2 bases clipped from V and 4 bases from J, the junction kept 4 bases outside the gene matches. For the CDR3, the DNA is TGTGCCAGCAGTTTAATGGGACAGAGTAATGAAAAACTGTTTTTT. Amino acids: CASSLMGQSNEKLFF.

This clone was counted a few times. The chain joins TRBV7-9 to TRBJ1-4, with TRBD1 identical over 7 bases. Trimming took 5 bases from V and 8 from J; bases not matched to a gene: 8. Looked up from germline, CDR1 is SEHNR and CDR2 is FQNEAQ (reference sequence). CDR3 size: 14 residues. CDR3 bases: TGTGCCAGCAGCCGCGACAGGGAAGGCGAAAAACTGTTTTTT. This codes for CASSRDREGEKLFF.

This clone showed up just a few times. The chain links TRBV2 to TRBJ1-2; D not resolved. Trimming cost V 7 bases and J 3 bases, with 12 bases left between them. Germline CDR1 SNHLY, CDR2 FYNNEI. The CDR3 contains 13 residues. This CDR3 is CASIGLLDYGYTF. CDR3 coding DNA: TGTGCCAGCATAGGACTCCTAGACTATGGCTACACCTTC. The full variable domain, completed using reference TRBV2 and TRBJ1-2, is EPEVTQTPSHQVTQMGQEVILRCVPISNHLYFYWYRQILGQKVEFLVSFYNNEISEKSEIFDDQFSVERPDGSNFTLKIRSTKLEDSAMYFCASIGLLDYGYTFGSGTRLTVV.

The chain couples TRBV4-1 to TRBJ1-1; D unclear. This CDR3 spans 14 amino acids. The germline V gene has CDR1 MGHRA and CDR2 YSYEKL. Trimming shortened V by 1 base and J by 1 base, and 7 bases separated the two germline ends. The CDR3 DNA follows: TGCGCCAGCAGCCAAGGCCTAGGGAACACTGAAGCTTTCTTT. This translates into CASSQGLGNTEAFF.

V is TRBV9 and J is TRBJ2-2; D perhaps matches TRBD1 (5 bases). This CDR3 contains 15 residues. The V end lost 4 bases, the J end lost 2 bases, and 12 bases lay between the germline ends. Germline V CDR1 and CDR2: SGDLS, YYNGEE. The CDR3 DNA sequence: TGTGCCAGCAGCTACAGGTCCCTCAACACCGGGGAGCTGTTTTTT. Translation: CASSYRSLNTGELFF.

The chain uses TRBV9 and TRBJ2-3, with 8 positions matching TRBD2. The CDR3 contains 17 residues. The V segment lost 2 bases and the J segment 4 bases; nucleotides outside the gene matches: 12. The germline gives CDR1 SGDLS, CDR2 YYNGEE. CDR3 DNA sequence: TGTGCCAGCAGCGTGGGCTGGCAGCGGGGGAATGCAGATACGCAGTATTTT. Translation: CASSVGWQRGNADTQYF.

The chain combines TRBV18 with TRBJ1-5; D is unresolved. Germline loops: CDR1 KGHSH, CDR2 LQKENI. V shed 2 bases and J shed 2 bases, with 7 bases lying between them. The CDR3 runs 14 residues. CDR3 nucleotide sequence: TGTGCCAGCTCACCAGCAGGCGGCAATCAGCCCCAGCATTTT. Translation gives CASSPAGGNQPQHF.

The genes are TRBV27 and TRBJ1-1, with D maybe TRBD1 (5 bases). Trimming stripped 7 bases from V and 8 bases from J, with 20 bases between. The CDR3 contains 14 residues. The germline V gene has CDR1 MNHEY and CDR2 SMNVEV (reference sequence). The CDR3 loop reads CASIPAGGRAEAFF. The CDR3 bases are TGTGCCAGCATCCCAGCGGGGGGGAGGGCGGAAGCTTTCTTT.

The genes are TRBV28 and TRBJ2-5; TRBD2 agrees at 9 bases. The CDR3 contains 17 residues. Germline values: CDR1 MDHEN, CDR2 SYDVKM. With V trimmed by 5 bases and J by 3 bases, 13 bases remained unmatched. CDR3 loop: CASSNLGAGGEKETQYF. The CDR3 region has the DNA TGTGCCAGCAGTAATCTAGGGGCGGGAGGGGAGAAAGAGACCCAGTACTTC.

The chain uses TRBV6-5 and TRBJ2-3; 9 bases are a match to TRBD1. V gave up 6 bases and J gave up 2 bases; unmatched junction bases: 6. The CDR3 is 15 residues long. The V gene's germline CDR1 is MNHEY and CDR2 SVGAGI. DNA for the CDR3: TGTGCCAGCAGCTCCGACAGGGGGAACACAGATACGCAGTATTTT. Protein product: CASSSDRGNTDTQYF.